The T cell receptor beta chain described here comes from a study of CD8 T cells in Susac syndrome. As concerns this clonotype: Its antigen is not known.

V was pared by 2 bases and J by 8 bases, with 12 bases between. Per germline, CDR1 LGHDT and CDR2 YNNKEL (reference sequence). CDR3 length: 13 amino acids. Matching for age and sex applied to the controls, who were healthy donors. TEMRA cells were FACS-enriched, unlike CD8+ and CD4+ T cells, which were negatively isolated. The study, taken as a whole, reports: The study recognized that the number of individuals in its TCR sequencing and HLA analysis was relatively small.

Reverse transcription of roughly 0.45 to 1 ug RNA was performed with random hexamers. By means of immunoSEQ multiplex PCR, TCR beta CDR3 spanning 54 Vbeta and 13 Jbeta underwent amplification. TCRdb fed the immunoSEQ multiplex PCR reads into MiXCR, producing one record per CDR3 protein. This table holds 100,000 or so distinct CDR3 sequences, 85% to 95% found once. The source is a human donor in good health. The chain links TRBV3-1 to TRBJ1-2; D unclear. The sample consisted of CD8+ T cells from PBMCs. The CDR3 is CASSQTGGNGYTF. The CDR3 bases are TGTGCCAGCAGCCAAACGGGTGGCAACGGCTACACCTTC.